The source of this TCR beta chain is a study of blood T cell repertoires in COVID-19 (TCRdb year 2020). For context, the study as a whole: Samples from collaborators originated in the United States, Italy and Spain and spanned both the acute and convalescent phases of COVID-19. The material from the prospective study consisted of cDNA or gDNA derived from T cells, B-cell-depleted T cells, or PBMCs. The dataset comprised deeply sampled blood TCRbeta repertoires from subjects exposed to, actively infected with, or recovered from COVID-19. The repertoires were released in a freely available public database intended as a resource for research on the immune response to SARS-CoV-2. The samples were drawn from two sources: the first 160 participants of the ongoing ImmuneRACE study, and 950 to 1,500 subjects contributed by 6 global collaborators. A de-identified subject ID, COVID-19 status, age in years and sex were almost always included in the sample metadata. HLA class I and class II types, where available, came from metadata supplied by the sample provider rather than from assay-based typing. Overall results and qualifications from the work: The quantity of clinical and demographic metadata differed by source and by participant and was supplied without curation.

The immunoSEQ Assay, a bias-controlled multiplex PCR, was used to amplify TCRbeta CDR3 regions from genomic DNA. In the original analysis: The number of nucleated cells in each sample was estimated from the amplification of reference gene primers within the assay. Sequence reads were collapsed and filtered to measure the absolute abundance of every unique TCRbeta CDR3 rearrangement. Productive Simpson clonality was computed per sample as the square root of Simpson's diversity index over productive rearrangements. TCRdb holds this immuneACCESS table with in-frame rearrangements only. Some clones are missing; in checked studies, unresolved V genes explain under half, and the rest has no known cause. V and J calls and clone size are given by that table; D and trimming were obtained from the DNA. This sample gives just over 300,000 clones in total; 80% to 90% of them show up just once. The ten largest clones take up around 10% of the sample.

Enrolling through a virtual design, the prospective study's participants ranged in age from roughly 18 to 89 years and lived across roughly 23 United States geographic areas. In the prospective study, cohorts were assigned on the basis of participant-reported clinical history obtained from a screening survey and a study questionnaire. For ImmuneRACE Cohort 3, a participant was defined as recovered based on two consecutive negative NP/OP PCR tests, clearance by a healthcare professional, or resolution of symptoms. Each participant in the prospective study had whole blood, serum and a nasopharyngeal or oropharyngeal swab collected by mobile phlebotomists. Additional blood draws and questionnaires over an approximately two-month period could optionally be provided by prospective study participants. Before DNA extraction, prospective study blood samples were shipped either frozen or at room temperature.

According to the germline V gene (reference sequence), CDR1 reads SEHNR and CDR2 reads FQNEAQ. The junction carries 12 bases between V and J, which are trimmed by 3 bases and 4 bases respectively. Inclusive of the bounding cysteine and phenylalanine, the CDR3 is 14 residues long. The retained sequence is limited to the CDR3, 42 bases, with the frame set at the first base. As to this clone: No antigen is known for it. Per-base quality was not reported, and no clone a single base away is much larger than it.

Sequencing was done on a sample of PBMCs or T cells enriched from blood (not recorded which). The TCR sequence derives from a woman between 18 and 30 years old who had recovered from COVID-19. The sequence links TRBV7-9 to TRBJ1-2; TRBD1 might be the D gene, on 5 matching bases. The nucleotides read TGTGCCAGCAGCTTGGGGGGACCGGGCTATGGCTACACCTTC. Protein translation: CASSLGGPGYGYTF.